The clone carrying this T cell receptor beta chain was seen repeatedly, ten times or more. The data belong to a study of regulatory T cells in long-lasting Graves disease. Time point given: newly diagnosed GD, antithyroid drugs for less than 3 months. After RNA was extracted from PBMCs, the TCR library was made from it. Trimming left V 3 bases short and J 1 base short, with 4 bases between. Germline V CDR1 and CDR2: DFQATT, SNEGSKA (reference sequence). This CDR3 is built from 11 residues. The TCR beta library used iRepertoire HTBI primers with Arm-PCR amplification of CDR3. TCRdb called the multiplex PCR reads again in MiXCR, with one record for every CDR3 protein. The sample lists roughly 560,000 distinct CDR3 sequences; 12% were seen once. In addition, the sample was reused for a study of T cells in Graves' hyperthyroidism and ophthalmopathy. Per that study: Diagnostic decisions used clinical symptoms, serum thyroxine and TRAb, thyroid ultrasound and orbital computed tomography.

The TCR sequence derives from a woman younger than 45 with Graves disease. This chain connects TRBV20-1 to TRBJ2-7, with D hard to call. Sequenced material: peripheral blood mononuclear cells (PBMCs), taken at new diagnosis, from a patient treated with antithyroid drugs. In DNA form, the CDR3 reads TGCAGTGCTAGCGGTTCCTACGAGCAGTACTTC. Protein product: CSASGSYEQYF.